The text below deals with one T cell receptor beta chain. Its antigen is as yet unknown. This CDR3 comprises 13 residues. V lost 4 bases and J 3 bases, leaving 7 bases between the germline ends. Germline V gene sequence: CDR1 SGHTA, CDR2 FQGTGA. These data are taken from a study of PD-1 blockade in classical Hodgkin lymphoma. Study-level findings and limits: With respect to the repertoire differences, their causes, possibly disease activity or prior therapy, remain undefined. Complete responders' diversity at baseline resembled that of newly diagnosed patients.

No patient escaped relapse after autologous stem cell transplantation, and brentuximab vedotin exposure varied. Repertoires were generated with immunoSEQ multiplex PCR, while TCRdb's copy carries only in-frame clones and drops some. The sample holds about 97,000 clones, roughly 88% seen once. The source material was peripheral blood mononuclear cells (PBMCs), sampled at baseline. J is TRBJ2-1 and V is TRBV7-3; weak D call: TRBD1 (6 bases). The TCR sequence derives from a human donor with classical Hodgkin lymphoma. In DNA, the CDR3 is TGTGCCAGCAGCTCGGGACACTACAATGAGCAGTTCTTC. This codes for CASSSGHYNEQFF.